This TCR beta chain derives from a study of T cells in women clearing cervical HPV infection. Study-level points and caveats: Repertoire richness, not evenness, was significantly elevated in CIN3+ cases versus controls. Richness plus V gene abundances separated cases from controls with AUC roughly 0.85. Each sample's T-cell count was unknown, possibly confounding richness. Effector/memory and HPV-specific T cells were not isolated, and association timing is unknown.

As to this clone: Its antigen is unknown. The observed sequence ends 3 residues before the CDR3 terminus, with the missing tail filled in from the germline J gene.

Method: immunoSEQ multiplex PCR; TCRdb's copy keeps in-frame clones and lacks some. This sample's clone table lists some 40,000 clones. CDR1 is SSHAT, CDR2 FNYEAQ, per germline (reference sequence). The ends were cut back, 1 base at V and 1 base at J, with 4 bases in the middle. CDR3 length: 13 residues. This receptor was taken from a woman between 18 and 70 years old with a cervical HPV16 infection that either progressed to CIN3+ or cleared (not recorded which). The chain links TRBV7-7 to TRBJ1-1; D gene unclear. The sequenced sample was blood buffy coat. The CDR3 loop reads CASSLGENTEAFF. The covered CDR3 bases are TGTGCCAGCAGCTTAGGCGAGAACACTGAA.